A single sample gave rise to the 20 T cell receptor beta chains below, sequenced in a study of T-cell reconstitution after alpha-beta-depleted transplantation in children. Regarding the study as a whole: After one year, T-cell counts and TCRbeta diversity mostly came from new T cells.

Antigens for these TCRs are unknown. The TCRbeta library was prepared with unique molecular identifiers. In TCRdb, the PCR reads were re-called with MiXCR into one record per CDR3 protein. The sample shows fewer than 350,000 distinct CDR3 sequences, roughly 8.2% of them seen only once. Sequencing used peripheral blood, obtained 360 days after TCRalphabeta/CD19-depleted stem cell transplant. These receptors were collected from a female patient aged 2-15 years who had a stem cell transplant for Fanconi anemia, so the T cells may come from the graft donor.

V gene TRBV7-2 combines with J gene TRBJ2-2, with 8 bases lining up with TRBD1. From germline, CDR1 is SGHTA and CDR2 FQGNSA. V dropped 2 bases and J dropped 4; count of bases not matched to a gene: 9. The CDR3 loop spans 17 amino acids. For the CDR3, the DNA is TGTGCCAGCAGCTTAACGGTCCTAACAGGGGGCACCGGGGAGCTGTTTTTT. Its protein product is CASSLTVLTGGTGELFF.

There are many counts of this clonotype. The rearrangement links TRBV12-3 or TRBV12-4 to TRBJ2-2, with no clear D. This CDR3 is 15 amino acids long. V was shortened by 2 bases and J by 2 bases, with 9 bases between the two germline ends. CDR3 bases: TGTGCCAGCAGTTTACGGGCCATCAACACCGGGGAGCTGTTTTTT. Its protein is CASSLRAINTGELFF.

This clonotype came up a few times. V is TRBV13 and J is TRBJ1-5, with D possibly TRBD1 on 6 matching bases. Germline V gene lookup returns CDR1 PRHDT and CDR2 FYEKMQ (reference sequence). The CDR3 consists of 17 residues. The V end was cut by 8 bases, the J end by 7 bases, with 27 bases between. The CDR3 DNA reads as TGTGCCAGCGAGTTTTCTCCACCAGGGGAGGGACGGCAGCCCCAGCATTTT. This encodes CASEFSPPGEGRQPQHF.

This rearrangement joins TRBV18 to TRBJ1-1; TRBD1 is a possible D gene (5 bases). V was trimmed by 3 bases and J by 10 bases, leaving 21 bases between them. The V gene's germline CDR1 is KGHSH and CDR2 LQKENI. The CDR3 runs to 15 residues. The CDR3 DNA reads TGTGCCAGCTCACCCCCCGGGGCCCCCGAAGGGAGAGCTTTCTTT. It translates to CASSPPGAPEGRAFF.

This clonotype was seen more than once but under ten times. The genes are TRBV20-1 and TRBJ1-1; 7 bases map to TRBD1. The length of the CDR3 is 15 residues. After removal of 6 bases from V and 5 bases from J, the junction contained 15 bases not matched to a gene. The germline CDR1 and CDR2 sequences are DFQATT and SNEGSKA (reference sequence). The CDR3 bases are TGCAGTGCCGCTCAACCGACAGGGTGGTATACTGAAGCTTTCTTT. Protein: CSAAQPTGWYTEAFF.

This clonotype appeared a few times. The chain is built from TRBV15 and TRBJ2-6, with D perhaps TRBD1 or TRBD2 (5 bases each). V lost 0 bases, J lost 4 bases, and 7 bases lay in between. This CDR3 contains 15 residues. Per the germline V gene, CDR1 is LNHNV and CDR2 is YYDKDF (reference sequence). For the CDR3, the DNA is TGTGCCACCAGCAGAGATTGGGGGGGGGCCAACGTCCTGACTTTC. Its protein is CATSRDWGGANVLTF.

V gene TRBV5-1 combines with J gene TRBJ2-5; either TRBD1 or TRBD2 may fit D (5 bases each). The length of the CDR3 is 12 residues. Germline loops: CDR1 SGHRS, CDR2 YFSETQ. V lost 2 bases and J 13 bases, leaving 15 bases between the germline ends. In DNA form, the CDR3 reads TGCGCCAGCAGCTTCGGGGCTGGGCTACGGTACTTC. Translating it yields CASSFGAGLRYF.

The CDR3: CAISGGGGGRNTEAFF. The CDR3 DNA sequence: TGTGCCATCAGTGGTGGAGGGGGGGGCAGAAACACTGAAGCTTTCTTT. The chain links TRBV10-3 to TRBJ1-1, with D perhaps TRBD1 (6 bases). The CDR3 consists of 16 residues. V lost 4 bases, J lost 2 bases, and 17 bases lay in between. Germline values: CDR1 ENHRY, CDR2 SYGVKD.

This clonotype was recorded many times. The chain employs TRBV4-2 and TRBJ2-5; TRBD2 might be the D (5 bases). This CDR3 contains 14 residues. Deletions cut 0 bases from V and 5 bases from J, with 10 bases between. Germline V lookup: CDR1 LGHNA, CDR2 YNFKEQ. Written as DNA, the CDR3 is TGTGCCAGCAGCCAAGACCTGGACTGGGAGACCCAGTACTTC. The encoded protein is CASSQDLDWETQYF.

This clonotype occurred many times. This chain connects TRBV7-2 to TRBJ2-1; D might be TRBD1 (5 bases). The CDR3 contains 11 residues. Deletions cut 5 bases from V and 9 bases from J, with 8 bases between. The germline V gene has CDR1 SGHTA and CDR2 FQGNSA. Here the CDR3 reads CASSPGFEQFF. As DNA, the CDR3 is TGTGCCAGCAGCCCAGGGTTTGAGCAGTTCTTC.

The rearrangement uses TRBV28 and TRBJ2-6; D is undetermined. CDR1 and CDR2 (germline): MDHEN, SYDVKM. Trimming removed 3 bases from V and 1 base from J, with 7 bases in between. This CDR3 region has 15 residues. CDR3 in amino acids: CASSFLLSGANVLTF. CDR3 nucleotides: TGTGCCAGCAGTTTCCTCTTGTCTGGGGCCAACGTCCTGACTTTC.

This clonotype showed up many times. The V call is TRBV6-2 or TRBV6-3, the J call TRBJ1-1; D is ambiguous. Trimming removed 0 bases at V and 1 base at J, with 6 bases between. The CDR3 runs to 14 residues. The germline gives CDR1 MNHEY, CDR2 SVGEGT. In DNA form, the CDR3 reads TGTGCCAGCAGTTACTCGGGTGGGAACACTGAAGCTTTCTTT. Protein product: CASSYSGGNTEAFF.

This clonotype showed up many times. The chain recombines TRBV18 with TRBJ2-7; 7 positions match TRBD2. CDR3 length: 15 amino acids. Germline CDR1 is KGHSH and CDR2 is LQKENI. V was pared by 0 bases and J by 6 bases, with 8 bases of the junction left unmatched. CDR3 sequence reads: CASSPPTAGEVEQYF. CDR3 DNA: TGTGCCAGCTCACCACCAACTGCGGGAGAGGTCGAGCAGTACTTC.

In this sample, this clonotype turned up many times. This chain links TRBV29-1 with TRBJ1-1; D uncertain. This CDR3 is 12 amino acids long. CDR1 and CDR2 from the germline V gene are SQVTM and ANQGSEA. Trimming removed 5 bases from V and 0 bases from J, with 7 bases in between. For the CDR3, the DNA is TGCAGCGTTTCGGGGTTGAACACTGAAGCTTTCTTT. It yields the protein CSVSGLNTEAFF.

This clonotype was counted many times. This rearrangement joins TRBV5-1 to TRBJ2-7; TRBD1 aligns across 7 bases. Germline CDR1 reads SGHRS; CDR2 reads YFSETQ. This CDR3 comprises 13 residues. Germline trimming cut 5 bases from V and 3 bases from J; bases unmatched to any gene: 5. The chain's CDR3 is CASRPGQDYEQYF. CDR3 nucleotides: TGCGCCAGCAGGCCCGGACAGGACTACGAGCAGTACTTC.

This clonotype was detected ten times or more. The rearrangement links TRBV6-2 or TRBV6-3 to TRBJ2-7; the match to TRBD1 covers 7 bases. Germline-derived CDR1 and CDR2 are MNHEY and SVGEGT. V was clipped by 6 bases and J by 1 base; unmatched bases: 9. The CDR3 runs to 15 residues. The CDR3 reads CASRADGTASYEQYV. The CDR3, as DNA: TGTGCCAGCAGAGCCGACGGGACAGCTTCCTACGAGCAGTACGTC.

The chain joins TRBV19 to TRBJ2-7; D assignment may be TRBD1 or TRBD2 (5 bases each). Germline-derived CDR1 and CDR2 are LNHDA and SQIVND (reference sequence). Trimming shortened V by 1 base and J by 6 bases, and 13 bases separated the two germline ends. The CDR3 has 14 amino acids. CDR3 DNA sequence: TGTGCCAGTAGTATAGTAGGGACCGGTGTCGAGCAGTACTTC. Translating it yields CASSIVGTGVEQYF.

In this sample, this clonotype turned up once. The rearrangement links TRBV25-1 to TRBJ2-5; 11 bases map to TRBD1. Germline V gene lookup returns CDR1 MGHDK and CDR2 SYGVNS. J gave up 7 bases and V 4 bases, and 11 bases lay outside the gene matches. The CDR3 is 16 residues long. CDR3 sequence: CASSVPRTGGEGTQYF. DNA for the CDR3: TGTGCCAGCAGTGTGCCGCGGACAGGGGGCGAGGGGACCCAGTACTTC. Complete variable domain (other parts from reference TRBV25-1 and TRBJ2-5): EADIYQTPRYLVIGTGKKITLECSQTMGHDKMYWYQQDPGMELHLIHYSYGVNSTEKGDLSSESTVSRIRTEHFPLTLESARPSHTSQYLCASSVPRTGGEGTQYFGPGTRLLVL.

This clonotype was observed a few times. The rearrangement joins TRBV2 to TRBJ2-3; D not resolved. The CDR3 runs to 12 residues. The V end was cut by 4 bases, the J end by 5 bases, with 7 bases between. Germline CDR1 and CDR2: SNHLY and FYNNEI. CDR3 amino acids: CASSARIDTQYF. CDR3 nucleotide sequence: TGTGCCAGCAGTGCCAGAATAGATACGCAGTATTTT.

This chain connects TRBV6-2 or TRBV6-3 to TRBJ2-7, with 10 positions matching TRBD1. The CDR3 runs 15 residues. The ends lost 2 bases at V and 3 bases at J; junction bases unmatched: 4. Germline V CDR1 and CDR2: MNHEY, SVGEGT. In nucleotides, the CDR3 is TGTGCCAGCAGTTACGCCGGGACAGGGGTCTACGAGCAGTACTTC. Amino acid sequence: CASSYAGTGVYEQYF.